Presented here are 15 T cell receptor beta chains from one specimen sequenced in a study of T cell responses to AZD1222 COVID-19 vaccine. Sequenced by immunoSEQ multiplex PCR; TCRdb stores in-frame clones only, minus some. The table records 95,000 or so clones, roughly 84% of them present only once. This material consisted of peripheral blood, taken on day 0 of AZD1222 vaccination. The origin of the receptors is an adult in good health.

The CDR3 loop is CASSSSRGAKNIQYF. The CDR3, as DNA: TGTGCCAGCAGCTCGTCGAGGGGGGCCAAAAACATTCAGTACTTC. This chain joins TRBV11-1 and TRBJ2-4; D perhaps matches TRBD1 (6 bases). Trimming stripped 4 bases from V and 1 base from J, with 11 bases between. The CDR3 loop spans 15 amino acids. The germline V gene has CDR1 SGHAT and CDR2 FQDESV (reference sequence).

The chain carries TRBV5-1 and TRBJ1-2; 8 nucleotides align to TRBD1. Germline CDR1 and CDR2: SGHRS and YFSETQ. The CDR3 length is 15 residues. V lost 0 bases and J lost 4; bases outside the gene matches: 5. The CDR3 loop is CASSLEGTGAYGYTF. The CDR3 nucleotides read TGCGCCAGCAGCTTGGAGGGGACAGGAGCCTATGGCTACACCTTC.

Here the CDR3 DNA reads TGTGCCAGCAGCCCGACAGGTCTCAATCAGCCCCAGCATTTT. This gives the protein CASSPTGLNQPQHF. The chain links TRBV3-1 (or the pseudogene TRBV3-2) to TRBJ1-5; possible D gene TRBD1, 6 bases. Trimming cost V 4 bases and J 3 bases, with 10 bases left between them. This CDR3 is 14 amino acids long. CDR1 is LGHDT and CDR2 is YNNKEL in the germline V gene (reference sequence).

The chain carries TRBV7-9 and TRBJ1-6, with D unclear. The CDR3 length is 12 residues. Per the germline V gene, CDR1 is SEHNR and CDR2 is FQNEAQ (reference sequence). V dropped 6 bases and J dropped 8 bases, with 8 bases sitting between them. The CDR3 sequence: CASSSRDSPLHF. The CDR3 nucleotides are TGTGCCAGCAGTTCACGGGATTCACCCCTCCACTTT.

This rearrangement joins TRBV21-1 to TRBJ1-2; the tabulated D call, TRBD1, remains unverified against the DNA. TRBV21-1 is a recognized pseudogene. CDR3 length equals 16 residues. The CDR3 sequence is CASIEDRGRLSYGYTF. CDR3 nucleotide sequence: TGTGCCAGCATCGAGGACAGGGGGCGCCTAAGCTATGGCTACACCTTC.

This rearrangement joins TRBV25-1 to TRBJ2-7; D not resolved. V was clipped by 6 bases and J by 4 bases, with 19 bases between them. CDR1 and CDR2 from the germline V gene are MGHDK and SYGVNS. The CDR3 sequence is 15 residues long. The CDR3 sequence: CASRGQGEPRYEQYF. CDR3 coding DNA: TGTGCCAGCAGGGGTCAAGGAGAACCAAGATACGAGCAGTACTTC.

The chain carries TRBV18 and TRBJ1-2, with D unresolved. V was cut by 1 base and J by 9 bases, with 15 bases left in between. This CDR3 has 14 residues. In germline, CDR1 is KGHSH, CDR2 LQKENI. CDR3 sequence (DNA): TGTGCCAGCTCACCACTCGACACGGGCGTAAGCTACACCTTC. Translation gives CASSPLDTGVSYTF.

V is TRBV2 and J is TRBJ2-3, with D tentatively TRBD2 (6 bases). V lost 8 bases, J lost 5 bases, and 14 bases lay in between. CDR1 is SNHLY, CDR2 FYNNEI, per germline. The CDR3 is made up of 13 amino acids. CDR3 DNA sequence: TGTGCCAGCCAGGAGGGACGAGGAGATACGCAGTATTTT. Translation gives CASQEGRGDTQYF.

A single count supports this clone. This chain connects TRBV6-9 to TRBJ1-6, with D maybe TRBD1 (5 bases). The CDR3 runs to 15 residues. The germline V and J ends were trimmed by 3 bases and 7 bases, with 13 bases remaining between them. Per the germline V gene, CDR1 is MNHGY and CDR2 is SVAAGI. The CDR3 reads CASSYEGAGNSPLHF. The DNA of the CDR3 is TGTGCCAGCAGTTACGAAGGGGCCGGGAATTCACCCCTCCACTTT.

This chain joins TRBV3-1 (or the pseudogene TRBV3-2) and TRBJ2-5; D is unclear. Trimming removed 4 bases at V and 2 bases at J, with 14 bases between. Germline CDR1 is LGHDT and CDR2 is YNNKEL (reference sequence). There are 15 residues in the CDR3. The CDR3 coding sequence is TGTGCCAGCAGCCTACGACGGGCAAGACAAGAGACCCAGTACTTC. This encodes CASSLRRARQETQYF.

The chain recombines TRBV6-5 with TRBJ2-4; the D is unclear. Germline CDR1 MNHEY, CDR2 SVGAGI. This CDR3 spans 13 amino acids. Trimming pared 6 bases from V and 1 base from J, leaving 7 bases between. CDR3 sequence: CASRQVAKNIQYF. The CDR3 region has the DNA TGTGCCAGCAGGCAGGTGGCCAAAAACATTCAGTACTTC.

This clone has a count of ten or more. The DNA for the CDR3 is TGTGCCAGCACCTCACAGGTTACCACTGAAGCTTTCTTT. This sequence encodes CASTSQVTTEAFF. V is TRBV27 and J is TRBJ1-1; D possibly corresponds to TRBD1 (5 bases). The CDR3 is 13 amino acids. The germline V and J ends were trimmed by 7 bases and 4 bases, with 13 bases remaining between them. Germline lookup yields CDR1 MNHEY and CDR2 SMNVEV (reference sequence).

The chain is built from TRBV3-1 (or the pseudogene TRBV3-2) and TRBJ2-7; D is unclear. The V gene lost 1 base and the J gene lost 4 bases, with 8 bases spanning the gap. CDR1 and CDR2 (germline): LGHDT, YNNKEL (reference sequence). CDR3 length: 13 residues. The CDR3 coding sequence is TGTGCCAGCAGCCAAGTTCTGAGGTACGAGCAGTACTTC. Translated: CASSQVLRYEQYF.

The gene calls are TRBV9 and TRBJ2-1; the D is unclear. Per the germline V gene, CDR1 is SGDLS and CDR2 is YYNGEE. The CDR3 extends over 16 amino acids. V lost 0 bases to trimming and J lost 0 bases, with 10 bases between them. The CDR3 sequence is CASSVGRLSSYNEQFF. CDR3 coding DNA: TGTGCCAGCAGCGTAGGCCGCCTTAGCTCCTACAATGAGCAGTTCTTC.

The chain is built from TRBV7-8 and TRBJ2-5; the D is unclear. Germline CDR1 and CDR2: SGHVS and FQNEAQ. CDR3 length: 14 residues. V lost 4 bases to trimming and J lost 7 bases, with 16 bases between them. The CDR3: CASSSGLHLATQYF. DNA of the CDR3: TGTGCCAGCAGCTCCGGCCTTCACCTGGCGACCCAGTACTTC.